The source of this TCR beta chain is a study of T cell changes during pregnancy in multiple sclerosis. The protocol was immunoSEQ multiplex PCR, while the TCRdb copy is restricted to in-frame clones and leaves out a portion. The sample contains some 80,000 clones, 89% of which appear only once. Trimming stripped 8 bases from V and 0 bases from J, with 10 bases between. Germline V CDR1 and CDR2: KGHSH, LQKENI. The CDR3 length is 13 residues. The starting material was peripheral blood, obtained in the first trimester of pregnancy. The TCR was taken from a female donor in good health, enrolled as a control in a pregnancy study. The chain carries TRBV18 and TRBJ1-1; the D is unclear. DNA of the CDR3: TGTGCCAGCCTAGACGGTTTGAACACTGAAGCTTTCTTT. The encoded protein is CASLDGLNTEAFF.